The 5 T cell receptor beta chains below come from one sample, sequenced in a study of blood T cells in healthy people across ages. Next came a second PCR, run for about 6 to 12 cycles, which used a sample-barcoded 5' primer along with a J-beta primer mix. TCRdb itself ran the 5' RACE reads through MiXCR, one entry per CDR3 protein. The repertoire holds about 930,000 distinct CDR3 sequences, 25% to 35% seen once, with 10% in the top ten. The same data also contributed to another study, on T cells of mothers and their children.

Sequencing input: blood. Receptors originate from a woman aged 40-49 years in good health.

This clonotype was seen more than once but under ten times. V and J are TRBV7-8 and TRBJ2-2, with TRBD2 matching 12 bases. Germline loops: CDR1 SGHVS, CDR2 FQNEAQ. CDR3 length: 17 amino acids. V shed 1 base and J 6 bases; nucleotides not matched to a gene: 6. This CDR3 reads CASSLVALAGGPGELFF. CDR3 coding DNA: TGTGCCAGCAGCTTAGTTGCCCTAGCGGGGGGGCCCGGGGAGCTGTTTTTT. The full variable domain, in which reference TRBV7-8 and TRBJ2-2 provide the parts outside the CDR3, is GAGVSQSPRYKVAKRGQDVALRCDPISGHVSLFWYQQALGQGPEFLTYFQNEAQLDKSGLPSDRFFAERPEGSVSTLKIQRTQQEDSAVYLCASSLVALAGGPGELFFGEGSRLTVL.

This rearrangement joins TRBV27 to TRBJ1-5; tentatively, D is TRBD1 (5 bases). Trimming took off 3 bases at V and 5 bases at J, with 14 bases between the two ends. Germline loops: CDR1 MNHEY, CDR2 SMNVEV (reference sequence). The CDR3 contains 15 residues. CDR3 in amino acids: CASSFKGNGYQPQHF. DNA of the CDR3: TGTGCCAGCAGTTTTAAGGGGAATGGGTATCAGCCCCAGCATTTT.

A few counts support this clonotype. The V call is TRBV7-8, the J call TRBJ2-1; 7 nucleotides line up with TRBD1. The end of the DNA is better explained by TRBJ2-7, so the J call may be wrong. This CDR3 is built from 15 residues. Germline-derived CDR1 and CDR2 are SGHVS and FQNEAQ. CDR3 amino acids: CASSFTQGSYNEQYF. CDR3 bases: TGTGCCAGCAGCTTTACACAGGGGTCCTACAATGAGCAGTACTTC.

This chain joins TRBV28 and TRBJ2-3; D is ambiguous. The CDR3 loop spans 15 amino acids. Trimming pared 5 bases from V and 0 bases from J, leaving 12 bases between. The V gene's germline CDR1 is MDHEN and CDR2 SYDVKM. For the CDR3, the DNA is TGTGCCAGCAGTCCCCTTGTGACGAGCACAGATACGCAGTATTTT. It encodes CASSPLVTSTDTQYF.

At least ten counts were recorded for this clonotype. This rearrangement joins TRBV6-5 to TRBJ1-6; D unresolved. This CDR3 is 13 amino acids long. Germline V gives CDR1 MNHEY, CDR2 SVGAGI. Trimming stripped 3 bases from V and 6 bases from J, with 6 bases between. As DNA, the CDR3 is TGTGCCAGCAGTTATGCGATTAATTCACCCCTCCACTTT. It encodes CASSYAINSPLHF.